Each of the 9 T cell receptor beta chains below was sequenced from the same sample in a study of shared clonotypes between healthy human individuals. The protocol was immunoSEQ multiplex PCR, while the TCRdb copy is restricted to in-frame clones and leaves out a portion. Among 2 million to 2.5 million clones, over 85% were seen once, and the ten largest hold under 0.45%. The material sequenced was naive CD4+ T cells from PBMCs. Subset specified: CD45RA+ positively selected. The receptors were sampled from a man aged 18 to 30 in good health. Some clones in this sample may be carry-over from other donors' samples.

V gene TRBV4-1 combines with J gene TRBJ1-1; D unclear. Trimming cost V 1 base and J 1 base, with 10 bases left between them. Germline CDR1 and CDR2: MGHRA and YSYEKL. The CDR3 is 15 residues long. The DNA for the CDR3 is TGCGCCAGCAGCCAAGGATCATACAGGAACACTGAAGCTTTCTTT. Amino acids: CASSQGSYRNTEAFF.

The chain employs TRBV28 and TRBJ2-7; D might be TRBD1 or TRBD2, each matching 6 bases. Germline CDR1 and CDR2: MDHEN and SYDVKM. Trimming shortened V by 10 bases and J by 4 bases, and 8 bases separated the two germline ends. The length of the CDR3 is 10 residues. The CDR3 is CAKGGYEQYF. CDR3 sequence (DNA): TGTGCCAAAGGGGGGTACGAGCAGTACTTC. Filled out from reference TRBV28 and TRBJ2-7, the complete variable domain reads DVKVTQSSRYLVKRTGEKVFLECVQDMDHENMFWYRQDPGLGLRLIYFSYDVKMKEKGDIPEGYSVSREKKERFSLILESASTNQTSMYLCAKGGYEQYFGPGTRLTVT.

J is TRBJ1-5 and V is TRBV28, with TRBD1 as a possible D gene (5 bases). The CDR3 totals 17 residues. Between the trimmed V and J ends, which lost 6 bases and 3 bases, there was a span of 21 bases. Germline CDR1 is MDHEN and CDR2 is SYDVKM. Written as DNA, the CDR3 is TGTGCCAGCAGCTTCGGCATTGGTCAGGGTACCAATCAGCCCCAGCATTTT. This translates into CASSFGIGQGTNQPQHF. The variable domain in full, completed from reference TRBV28 and TRBJ1-5, reads DVKVTQSSRYLVKRTGEKVFLECVQDMDHENMFWYRQDPGLGLRLIYFSYDVKMKEKGDIPEGYSVSREKKERFSLILESASTNQTSMYLCASSFGIGQGTNQPQHFGDGTRLSIL.

V usage is TRBV28 and J usage is TRBJ2-7; D not resolved. Per the germline V gene, CDR1 is MDHEN and CDR2 is SYDVKM. The CDR3 loop spans 12 amino acids. The V gene lost 3 bases and the J gene lost 4 bases, with 7 bases spanning the gap. The CDR3 sequence is CASSFSAYEQYF. CDR3 in DNA: TGTGCCAGCAGTTTTTCGGCGTACGAGCAGTACTTC.

This clone is a singleton in its sample. This chain links TRBV7-9 with TRBJ2-3; no firm D call. Germline assignment: CDR1 SEHNR and CDR2 FQNEAQ (reference sequence). Trimming took off 2 bases at V and 0 bases at J, with 9 bases between the two ends. CDR3 size: 15 residues. For the CDR3, the DNA is TGTGCCAGCAGCTTAAACAGAGCTAGCACAGATACGCAGTATTTT. Protein product: CASSLNRASTDTQYF. Drawing the rest from reference TRBV7-9 and TRBJ2-3, the complete variable domain is DTGVSQNPRHKITKRGQNVTFRCDPISEHNRLYWYRQTLGQGPEFLTYFQNEAQLEKSRLLSDRFSAERPKGSFSTLEIQRTEQGDSAMYLCASSLNRASTDTQYFGPGTRLTVL.

The chain couples TRBV23-1 to TRBJ1-5, with D tentatively TRBD1 (5 bases). TRBV23-1 is marked as an open reading frame, function uncertain. V was trimmed by 5 bases and J by 1 base, leaving 18 bases between them. This CDR3 spans 17 amino acids. CDR3 bases: TGCGCCAGCAGTAGCTGGGACGTTGAGGGGAGCAATCAGCCCCAGCATTTT. It translates to CASSSWDVEGSNQPQHF.

The CDR3 region is CASSLGGGHQETQYF. The CDR3 coding sequence is TGTGCCAGCAGCCTGGGAGGGGGCCACCAAGAGACCCAGTACTTC. This sequence joins TRBV11-1 and TRBJ2-5; the D gene could be TRBD1 or TRBD2 (7 bases each). V was cut by 5 bases and J by 0 bases, with 13 bases left in between. The CDR3 covers 15 residues. The germline V gene has CDR1 SGHAT and CDR2 FQDESV (reference sequence).

This chain links TRBV10-3 with TRBJ2-1; 10 bases agree with TRBD2. This CDR3 has 16 amino acids. The ends lost 3 bases at V and 3 bases at J; junction bases unmatched: 5. Germline assignment: CDR1 ENHRY and CDR2 SYGVKD. The CDR3 spells CAISERTSGDYNEQFF. In DNA form, the CDR3 reads TGTGCCATCAGTGAACGGACTAGCGGAGACTACAATGAGCAGTTCTTC.

The chain's CDR3 is CASSWGRGAYSNQPQHF. CDR3 coding DNA: TGTGCCAGCAGTTGGGGGAGGGGGGCTTATAGCAATCAGCCCCAGCATTTT. This chain uses TRBV28 with TRBJ1-5; weak D call: TRBD1 (6 bases). CDR1 and CDR2 (germline): MDHEN, SYDVKM. The CDR3 has 17 residues. The V and J ends lost 4 bases and 0 bases respectively, with 16 bases between them. Complete variable domain (other parts from reference TRBV28 and TRBJ1-5): DVKVTQSSRYLVKRTGEKVFLECVQDMDHENMFWYRQDPGLGLRLIYFSYDVKMKEKGDIPEGYSVSREKKERFSLILESASTNQTSMYLCASSWGRGAYSNQPQHFGDGTRLSIL.